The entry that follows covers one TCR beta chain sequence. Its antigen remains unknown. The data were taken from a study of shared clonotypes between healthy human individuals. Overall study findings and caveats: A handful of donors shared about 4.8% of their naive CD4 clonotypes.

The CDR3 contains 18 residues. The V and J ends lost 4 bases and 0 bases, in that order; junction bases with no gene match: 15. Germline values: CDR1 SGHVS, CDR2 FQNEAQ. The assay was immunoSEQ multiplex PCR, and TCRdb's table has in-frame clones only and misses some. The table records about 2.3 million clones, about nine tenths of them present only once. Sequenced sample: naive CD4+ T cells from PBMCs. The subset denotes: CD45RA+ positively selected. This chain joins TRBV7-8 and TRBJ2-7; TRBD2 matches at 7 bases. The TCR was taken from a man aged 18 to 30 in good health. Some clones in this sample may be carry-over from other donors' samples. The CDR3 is CASSSLGGSGRFSYEQYF. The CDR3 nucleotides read TGTGCCAGCAGCTCCCTCGGGGGGAGCGGGCGATTCTCCTACGAGCAGTACTTC.